These 32 T cell receptor beta chains were all obtained from the same sample, sequenced in a study of T-cell memory formation after mild COVID-19. MiXCR was run by TCRdb on the 5' RACE reads, yielding one entry per CDR3 protein. The table shows 350,000 to 500,000 distinct CDR3 sequences, with about a quarter occurring only once. The sample consisted of PBMCs or a T cell subset sorted from them (not recorded which). These receptors originate from an adult woman who had mild COVID-19 (a few samples of this study predate the infection). Cell type and time point are not known.

A single count supports this clonotype. The chain carries TRBV7-3 and TRBJ2-5; D call uncertain. The germline V gene has CDR1 SGHTA and CDR2 FQGTGA. The CDR3 totals 15 residues. V was shortened by 5 bases and J by 0 bases, with 13 bases between the two germline ends. Written as DNA, the CDR3 is TGTGCCAGCAGCCCGAAGCTGTCGAACCAAGAGACCCAGTACTTC. This sequence encodes CASSPKLSNQETQYF.

The genes are TRBV3-1 and TRBJ2-3; D is unclear. V lost 0 bases to trimming and J lost 4 bases, with 8 bases between them. The CDR3 spans 14 residues. Germline lookup yields CDR1 LGHDT and CDR2 YNNKEL (reference sequence). The CDR3 DNA follows: TGTGCCAGCAGCCAAGACCCCTGGGCAGATACGCAGTATTTT. Translated, it gives CASSQDPWADTQYF.

Only a few counts were recorded for this clonotype. This chain uses TRBV2 with TRBJ2-1; either TRBD1 or TRBD2 may fit D (5 bases each). V lost 4 bases to trimming and J lost 2 bases, with 15 bases between them. Per the germline V gene, CDR1 is SNHLY and CDR2 is FYNNEI. The CDR3 has 16 residues. CDR3 coding DNA: TGTGCCAGCAGTGCGGATGGGCAGGGACCCTACAATGAGCAGTTCTTC. This sequence encodes CASSADGQGPYNEQFF. Full variable domain (missing parts from reference TRBV2 and TRBJ2-1): EPEVTQTPSHQVTQMGQEVILRCVPISNHLYFYWYRQILGQKVEFLVSFYNNEISEKSEIFDDQFSVERPDGSNFTLKIRSTKLEDSAMYFCASSADGQGPYNEQFFGPGTRLTVL.

This clonotype was seen only a few times. The V gene is TRBV12-3 or TRBV12-4, the J gene TRBJ2-2; D may match TRBD1 or TRBD2 (5 bases each). Trimming pared 1 base from V and 7 bases from J, leaving 10 bases between. There are 14 residues in the CDR3. Here the CDR3 reads CASSLVQGRGELFF. CDR3 bases: TGTGCCAGCAGTTTAGTGCAGGGACGCGGGGAGCTGTTTTTT.

The V and J genes are TRBV20-1 and TRBJ1-6; D is possibly TRBD1 (5 bases). With 5 bases removed from V and 6 bases from J, the gap between germline ends came to 14 bases. Germline V lookup: CDR1 DFQATT, CDR2 SNEGSKA (reference sequence). This CDR3 comprises 14 residues. CDR3 protein: CSAPIRGSNSPLHF. The CDR3 DNA reads as TGCAGTGCTCCCATTCGGGGGAGTAATTCACCCCTCCACTTT.

This clonotype was counted between two and nine times. The chain has TRBV5-1 and TRBJ1-1, with D maybe TRBD1 (6 bases). The CDR3 consists of 14 residues. CDR1 is SGHRS, CDR2 YFSETQ, per germline. V was trimmed by 2 bases and J by 3 bases, leaving 11 bases between them. The CDR3 here is CASSFQGSDTEAFF. The DNA for the CDR3 is TGCGCCAGCAGCTTCCAGGGGTCGGACACTGAAGCTTTCTTT.

The chain combines TRBV27 with TRBJ1-2, with D maybe TRBD1 (5 bases). The germline CDR1 and CDR2 sequences are MNHEY and SMNVEV (reference sequence). The CDR3 has 13 residues. The V end was cut by 6 bases, the J end by 3 bases, with 11 bases between. The CDR3 loop reads CASSPGIYYGYTF. The CDR3 region has the DNA TGTGCCAGCAGCCCAGGGATTTACTATGGCTACACCTTC.

This clonotype appeared a few times. This chain joins TRBV20-1 and TRBJ2-5; 10 nucleotides match TRBD2. The CDR3 has 14 residues. Trimming cost V 5 bases and J 2 bases; bases outside gene matches: 5. The germline gives CDR1 DFQATT, CDR2 SNEGSKA (reference sequence). CDR3: CSARAGGRQETQYF. The DNA of the CDR3 is TGCAGTGCTCGAGCGGGGGGGCGTCAAGAGACCCAGTACTTC.

This clonotype was counted a few times. CDR3 DNA: TGTGCCAGCAGTGAATCCGGGCCGAATGAAAAACTGTTTTTT. Its protein product is CASSESGPNEKLFF. The V gene is TRBV25-1, the J gene TRBJ1-4, with D unresolved. The CDR3 length is 14 residues. The germline V gene encodes CDR1 MGHDK and CDR2 SYGVNS. The germline V and J ends were trimmed by 1 base and 5 bases, with 8 bases remaining between them. The entire variable domain, with the rest obtained from reference TRBV25-1 and TRBJ1-4, is as follows: EADIYQTPRYLVIGTGKKITLECSQTMGHDKMYWYQQDPGMELHLIHYSYGVNSTEKGDLSSESTVSRIRTEHFPLTLESARPSHTSQYLCASSESGPNEKLFFGSGTQLSVL.

Only a few counts were recorded for this clonotype. V is TRBV7-9 and J is TRBJ2-7; TRBD2 is a possible D gene (7 bases). The V end was cut by 5 bases, the J end by 3 bases, with 17 bases between. Germline assignment: CDR1 SEHNR and CDR2 FQNEAQ (reference sequence). The CDR3 has 15 residues. Written as DNA, the CDR3 is TGTGCCAGCAGCCCGGGAGGAGGGGGAAACTACGAGCAGTACTTC. Translating gives CASSPGGGGNYEQYF.

This clonotype turned up a few times. The chain recombines TRBV3-1 with TRBJ2-3; D may be TRBD1 or TRBD2 (5 bases each). Germline-derived CDR1 and CDR2 are LGHDT and YNNKEL (reference sequence). Trimming removed 1 base from V and 2 bases from J, with 10 bases in between. The CDR3 spans 15 residues. The CDR3 sequence is CASSQGLGTTDTQYF. DNA of the CDR3: TGTGCCAGCAGCCAAGGACTCGGGACCACAGATACGCAGTATTTT.

This clonotype was counted ten times or more. The V gene is TRBV13, the J gene TRBJ2-3, with 8 positions matching TRBD1. V gave up 5 bases and J gave up 1 base; unmatched junction bases: 5. From germline, CDR1 is PRHDT and CDR2 FYEKMQ (reference sequence). There are 15 residues in the CDR3. The CDR3 reads CASSLDRVGTDTQYF. The CDR3 region has the DNA TGTGCCAGCAGCCTGGACAGGGTTGGCACAGATACGCAGTATTTT.

This clonotype was detected a few times. The V and J genes are TRBV7-9 and TRBJ2-1; D remains unclear. The V end lost 1 base, the J end lost 6 bases, and 10 bases lay between the germline ends. This CDR3 spans 14 amino acids. The germline V gene has CDR1 SEHNR and CDR2 FQNEAQ (reference sequence). CDR3 protein: CASSLGAIFNEQFF. CDR3 DNA: TGTGCCAGCAGCTTAGGGGCGATTTTCAATGAGCAGTTCTTC.

CDR3 sequence reads: CASSPGRGAGTDTQYF. The CDR3 DNA is TGTGCCAGCAGTCCCGGCCGGGGGGCCGGCACAGATACGCAGTATTTT. The rearrangement uses TRBV25-1 and TRBJ2-3; weak D call: TRBD2 (7 bases). CDR1 and CDR2 from the germline V gene are MGHDK and SYGVNS. V shed 5 bases and J shed 1 base, with 16 bases lying between them. CDR3 length: 16 amino acids.

V is TRBV20-1 and J is TRBJ1-5, with TRBD1 matching 12 bases. The CDR3 contains 17 residues. CDR1 DFQATT and CDR2 SNEGSKA come from the germline V gene (reference sequence). Trimming at V came to 1 base and at J to 6 bases, leaving 10 bases not matched to a gene. DNA of the CDR3: TGCAGTGCTAGAGTGGAGTACGGGACAGGGGGCTTTCAGCCCCAGCATTTT. Translated, it gives CSARVEYGTGGFQPQHF.

This clonotype appeared a few times. The J gene is TRBJ1-3, the V gene TRBV20-1; the match to TRBD1 covers 8 bases. The J segment lost 4 bases and the V segment lost 5 bases, leaving 10 bases of the junction unmatched. Per germline, CDR1 DFQATT and CDR2 SNEGSKA (reference sequence). The CDR3 consists of 15 residues. DNA for the CDR3: TGCAGTGCTGCCGCGGAGTGGACAGGGGGAAACACCATATATTTT. Translating it yields CSAAAEWTGGNTIYF.

The rearrangement uses TRBV15 and TRBJ1-1, with a weak D call TRBD1 (6 bases). The germline V gene encodes CDR1 LNHNV and CDR2 YYDKDF (reference sequence). The CDR3 contains 13 residues. V was cut by 6 bases and J by 6 bases, with 14 bases left in between. The CDR3: CATRMGHYAEAFF. DNA of the CDR3: TGTGCCACCAGGATGGGACACTACGCTGAAGCTTTCTTT. Full variable domain (remainder filled in from reference TRBV15 and TRBJ1-1): DAMVIQNPRYQVTQFGKPVTLSCSQTLNHNVMYWYQQKSSQAPKLLFHYYDKDFNNEADTPDNFQSRRPNTSFCFLDIRSPGLGDTAMYLCATRMGHYAEAFFGQGTRLTVV.

The chain carries TRBV12-3 or TRBV12-4 and TRBJ1-1; D gene ambiguous. CDR3 length: 14 residues. The ends were cut back, 7 bases at V and 2 bases at J, with 14 bases in the middle. Here the CDR3 reads CASTIRGANTEAFF. Written as DNA, the CDR3 is TGTGCCAGCACTATCCGGGGAGCAAACACTGAAGCTTTCTTT.

Only a few counts were recorded for this clonotype. This chain connects TRBV6-5 to TRBJ1-1; D gene unclear. The ends were cut back, 6 bases at V and 5 bases at J, with 16 bases in the middle. This CDR3 spans 14 amino acids. Per germline, CDR1 MNHEY and CDR2 SVGAGI. CDR3 region: CASSPTLVRTEAFF. Written as DNA, the CDR3 is TGTGCCAGCAGCCCGACGCTCGTGAGGACTGAAGCTTTCTTT.

This clonotype was observed a few times. The chain combines TRBV12-3 or TRBV12-4 with TRBJ2-3, with D possibly matching TRBD1 (6 bases). V was clipped by 0 bases and J by 2 bases, with 9 bases between them. CDR3 size: 15 residues. CDR3 nucleotides: TGTGCCAGCAGTTTAGCGGGGGCCATCACAGATACGCAGTATTTT. Amino acids: CASSLAGAITDTQYF.

The chain carries TRBV12-3 or TRBV12-4 and TRBJ2-3, with 9 positions matching TRBD1. The V gene end was trimmed by 5 bases and the J gene end by 8 bases; junction bases not matched to a gene: 11. This CDR3 is built from 15 residues. CDR3 coding DNA: TGTGCCAGCAGTAGTACGACAGGGGGAAGAGGTACGCAGTATTTT. Translating it yields CASSSTTGGRGTQYF.

V is TRBV11-2 and J is TRBJ2-3, with D perhaps being TRBD1 or TRBD2 (5 bases each). Trimming took 5 bases from V and 2 from J, leaving 20 bases between them. Germline CDR1 is SGHAT and CDR2 is FQNNGV. This CDR3 is 17 amino acids long. CDR3 sequence: CASSRGWVLGVTDTQYF. In nucleotides, the CDR3 is TGTGCCAGCAGCCGGGGTTGGGTCTTGGGGGTCACAGATACGCAGTATTTT.

This clonotype was seen more than once but under ten times. This sequence joins TRBV7-8 and TRBJ2-5, with D tentatively TRBD2 (6 bases). The germline V and J ends were trimmed by 7 bases and 8 bases, with 23 bases remaining between them. The germline V gene encodes CDR1 SGHVS and CDR2 FQNEAQ. The CDR3 loop spans 15 amino acids. CDR3 amino acids: CASTRRDSLRETQYF. The CDR3 DNA follows: TGTGCCAGCACCCGGAGGGACTCTCTGAGAGAAACCCAGTACTTC.

The V call is TRBV15, the J call TRBJ2-4; 9 bases map to TRBD1. The ends lost 4 bases at V and 7 bases at J; junction bases unmatched: 11. The germline V gene encodes CDR1 LNHNV and CDR2 YYDKDF (reference sequence). The CDR3 length is 16 residues. CDR3 sequence: CATSKRGRQGENIQYF. CDR3 nucleotides: TGTGCCACCAGCAAGAGGGGCCGACAGGGGGAGAACATTCAGTACTTC.

This clonotype has a handful of counts. The rearrangement joins TRBV29-1 to TRBJ1-2; 9 bases fit TRBD1. After removal of 7 bases from V and 7 bases from J, the junction contained 10 bases not matched to a gene. Germline V gene data show CDR1 as SQVTM and CDR2 as ANQGSEA. The CDR3 contains 13 residues. CDR3: CSAPGQGVGGYTF. In DNA form, the CDR3 reads TGCAGCGCTCCGGGACAGGGAGTAGGTGGCTACACCTTC.

The rearrangement joins TRBV3-1 to TRBJ1-1; D may be TRBD1 (5 bases). The CDR3 extends over 14 amino acids. The V end was cut by 0 bases, the J end by 6 bases, with 11 bases between. In germline, CDR1 is LGHDT, CDR2 YNNKEL (reference sequence). The CDR3: CASSQDWGEAEAFF. The CDR3 bases are TGTGCCAGCAGCCAAGATTGGGGGGAGGCTGAAGCTTTCTTT. Based on the CDR3 plus reference TRBV3-1 and TRBJ1-1, the full variable domain is DTAVSQTPKYLVTQMGNDKSIKCEQNLGHDTMYWYKQDSKKFLKIMFSYNNKELIINETVPNRFSPKSPDKAHLNLHINSLELGDSAVYFCASSQDWGEAEAFFGQGTRLTVV.

This clonotype was detected only a few times. CDR3 nucleotides: TGTGCCAGCAGTTTCCCCGCGCAGGGTTTTTACGAGCAGTACTTC. As protein: CASSFPAQGFYEQYF. The chain couples TRBV12-3 or TRBV12-4 to TRBJ2-7, with D possibly TRBD1 on 5 matching bases. The CDR3 length is 15 residues. V was trimmed by 3 bases and J by 4 bases, leaving 16 bases between them.

This rearrangement joins TRBV5-5 to TRBJ2-5; possibly TRBD2 for D (6 bases). Germline V gives CDR1 SGHKS, CDR2 YYEKEE (reference sequence). The CDR3 is 15 amino acids. The V gene lost 0 bases and the J gene lost 7 bases, with 16 bases spanning the gap. The CDR3 DNA reads TGTGCCAGCAGCTTGGAGCCCCGGGGAGGCTCGACCCAGTACTTC. This sequence encodes CASSLEPRGGSTQYF.

This clonotype has more than one count but fewer than ten. This chain joins TRBV5-5 and TRBJ2-3; 8 bases line up with TRBD2. CDR3 size: 14 residues. The V segment lost 4 bases and the J segment 5 bases; nucleotides outside the gene matches: 6. Germline loops: CDR1 SGHKS, CDR2 YYEKEE (reference sequence). CDR3 sequence (DNA): TGTGCCAGCAGCACTCGGACTAGCCAAGATACGCAGTATTTT. As protein: CASSTRTSQDTQYF.

This clonotype was counted only a few times. The chain uses TRBV7-8 and TRBJ2-5; D not certain. Deletions cut 5 bases from V and 5 bases from J, with 6 bases between. This CDR3 has 11 amino acids. The germline V gene has CDR1 SGHVS and CDR2 FQNEAQ. This CDR3 is CASSHGETQYF. CDR3 nucleotide sequence: TGTGCCAGCAGCCATGGGGAGACCCAGTACTTC.

The chain employs TRBV4-1 and TRBJ2-2, with TRBD2 identical over 9 bases. This CDR3 comprises 16 residues. The trim removed 7 bases at V and 3 bases at J, leaving 9 bases unmatched. Germline values: CDR1 MGHRA, CDR2 YSYEKL. In nucleotides, the CDR3 is TGCGCCAGCAAGGCTAGCGGGGCGTCTTACACCGGGGAGCTGTTTTTT. Translation gives CASKASGASYTGELFF.

This clonotype was seen more than once but under ten times. The chain uses TRBV6-5 and TRBJ1-2; 10 bases match TRBD1. Germline V gene lookup returns CDR1 MNHEY and CDR2 SVGAGI. J lost 8 bases, V lost 2 bases, and 11 bases had no gene match. The CDR3 extends over 16 amino acids. This CDR3 is CASSYTLDRGQRGYTF. CDR3 DNA sequence: TGTGCCAGCAGTTACACCCTTGACAGGGGGCAACGAGGCTACACCTTC.